These 24 T cell receptor beta chains came from one sample sequenced in a study of T cell repertoires in cytomegalovirus infection. Antigen specificity for these receptors is unknown. TCRdb processed the reads anew with MiXCR; each CDR3 protein has one entry. The sample lists some 800,000 distinct CDR3 sequences; less than 35% were seen once. Sequencing was performed on cultured CD8+ T cells from PBMCs, taken from culture after CMV antigen stimulation. These receptors all come from a human donor in good health (CMV status not recorded). Some clones in this sample may be carry-over from other donors' samples.

This clonotype was counted a few times. The chain couples TRBV2 to TRBJ1-1; D is unresolved. V was cut by 2 bases and J by 12 bases, with 16 bases left in between. This CDR3 spans 13 amino acids. Germline CDR1 SNHLY, CDR2 FYNNEI. This CDR3 reads CASSEKSGLEPFF. The CDR3 nucleotides read TGTGCCAGCAGTGAAAAAAGCGGACTAGAGCCTTTCTTT.

The chain is built from TRBV6-4 and TRBJ1-1; 7 bases line up with TRBD1. V lost 6 bases and J lost 1; bases outside the gene matches: 5. Germline V lookup: CDR1 MRHNA, CDR2 SNTAGT. The CDR3 is made up of 14 amino acids. CDR3 amino acids: CASRARTGNTEAFF. The CDR3 nucleotides read TGTGCCAGCAGGGCTAGGACAGGGAACACTGAAGCTTTCTTT.

This clonotype showed up just once. The V and J genes are TRBV29-1 and TRBJ2-3, with 7 bases that match TRBD1. This CDR3 is 16 amino acids long. The V gene end was trimmed by 2 bases and the J gene end by 1 base; junction bases not matched to a gene: 9. The germline gives CDR1 SQVTM, CDR2 ANQGSEA. CDR3 residues: CSVEYWVGTGTDTQYF. The CDR3 bases are TGCAGCGTTGAATATTGGGTTGGGACAGGCACAGATACGCAGTATTTT.

The rearrangement links TRBV2 to TRBJ2-2; tentatively, D is TRBD1 (5 bases). CDR1 SNHLY and CDR2 FYNNEI come from the germline V gene. This CDR3 contains 14 residues. V lost 8 bases to trimming and J lost 1 base, with 11 bases between them. The CDR3 nucleotides are TGTGCCAGCCAGGGCATACTGAACACCGGGGAGCTGTTTTTT. As protein: CASQGILNTGELFF.

As DNA, the CDR3 is TGTGCCACCCTAACTCGGGACCCGGGCACAGATACGCAGTATTTT. Translated, it gives CATLTRDPGTDTQYF. The chain couples TRBV10-3 to TRBJ2-3; D tentatively fits TRBD1 or TRBD2 (5 bases each). Trimming shortened V by 10 bases and J by 1 base, and 18 bases separated the two germline ends. The germline V gene has CDR1 ENHRY and CDR2 SYGVKD. The CDR3 is 15 amino acids.

The V gene is TRBV6-5, the J gene TRBJ2-2; D is ambiguous. V was shortened by 2 bases and J by 6 bases, with 7 bases between the two germline ends. This CDR3 contains 13 residues. In germline, CDR1 is MNHEY, CDR2 SVGAGI. The CDR3 nucleotides are TGTGCCAGCAGTTACCGCAAGGCCGGGGAGCTGTTTTTT. Amino acid sequence: CASSYRKAGELFF.

This clonotype was counted between two and nine times. The chain joins TRBV27 to TRBJ1-1, with 9 bases aligning to TRBD1. Germline V gene data show CDR1 as MNHEY and CDR2 as SMNVEV (reference sequence). Germline trimming cut 3 bases from V and 3 bases from J; bases unmatched to any gene: 5. The CDR3 covers 15 residues. In nucleotides, the CDR3 is TGTGCCAGCAGTTTGTGGGGACAGGGTGACACTGAAGCTTTCTTT. Its translation: CASSLWGQGDTEAFF.

In its sample, this clonotype was seen a few times. The rearrangement uses TRBV5-5 and TRBJ1-2; 8 bases match TRBD1. This CDR3 comprises 16 residues. The ends lost 0 bases at V and 3 bases at J; junction bases unmatched: 7. The germline CDR1 and CDR2 sequences are SGHKS and YYEKEE (reference sequence). The CDR3 sequence: CASSLAIRGHDYGYTF. In nucleotides, the CDR3 is TGTGCCAGCAGCTTGGCCATCAGGGGGCATGACTATGGCTACACCTTC.

This clonotype was counted ten times or more. The chain links TRBV7-9 to TRBJ2-2; D is ambiguous. Looked up from germline, CDR1 is SEHNR and CDR2 is FQNEAQ (reference sequence). Trimming removed 7 bases at V and 7 bases at J, with 7 bases between. This CDR3 comprises 11 residues. CDR3 sequence: CASISGGELFF. The CDR3 coding sequence is TGTGCCAGCATTTCCGGCGGGGAGCTGTTTTTT.

For the CDR3, the DNA is TGTGCCAGCAGGGAAAACAATCAGCCCCAGCATTTT. Translated: CASRENNQPQHF. The chain employs TRBV7-9 and TRBJ1-5; the D is unclear. The CDR3 runs to 12 residues. Germline V gene sequence: CDR1 SEHNR, CDR2 FQNEAQ (reference sequence). V lost 6 bases, J lost 3 bases, and 6 bases lay in between.

V usage is TRBV5-4 and J usage is TRBJ1-5; D perhaps matches TRBD1 (6 bases). The germline gives CDR1 SGHNT, CDR2 YYREEE (reference sequence). V gave up 5 bases and J gave up 9 bases, with 18 bases separating them. This CDR3 spans 14 amino acids. The CDR3 coding sequence is TGTGCCAGCAGTCTCGGGGGCGCCGGGCGGCCCCAGCATTTT. It encodes CASSLGGAGRPQHF.

This clonotype was detected only a few times. This chain links TRBV24-1 with TRBJ2-7, with 9 bases that match TRBD1. V shed 3 bases and J 5 bases; nucleotides not matched to a gene: 7. Germline-derived CDR1 and CDR2 are KGHDR and SFDVKD. The CDR3 covers 15 residues. For the CDR3, the DNA is TGTGCCACCAGTGATCCCAAGACAGGGGGGAACGAGCAGTACGTC. Translated: CATSDPKTGGNEQYV.

The chain employs TRBV10-2 and TRBJ2-7; 10 bases fit TRBD1. The CDR3 is made up of 18 amino acids. V shed 3 bases and J 1 base; nucleotides not matched to a gene: 12. Germline assignment: CDR1 WSHSY and CDR2 SAAADI. This CDR3 is CASSEIPGQGFWSYEQYF. The CDR3, as DNA: TGCGCCAGCAGTGAAATTCCGGGACAGGGGTTTTGGTCCTACGAGCAGTACTTC.

V and J are TRBV6-1 and TRBJ1-5, with D unclear. Trimming took off 5 bases at V and 6 bases at J, with 14 bases between the two ends. This CDR3 region has 14 residues. Per the germline V gene, CDR1 is MNHNS and CDR2 is SASEGT. The CDR3 DNA sequence: TGTGCCAGCAGTTTGACGGGATTTGCTCAGCCCCAGCATTTT. This translates into CASSLTGFAQPQHF.

The V call is TRBV7-3, the J call TRBJ2-2; D is perhaps TRBD1 (5 bases). V was shortened by 5 bases and J by 5 bases, with 15 bases between the two germline ends. The CDR3 consists of 15 residues. In germline, CDR1 is SGHTA, CDR2 FQGTGA. The CDR3 spells CASSEGAGWTGELFF. The CDR3 nucleotides are TGTGCCAGCAGCGAAGGGGCAGGGTGGACCGGGGAGCTGTTTTTT.

The sample holds a few counts of this clonotype. The chain joins TRBV13 to TRBJ2-3; 9 nucleotides align to TRBD1. Trimming cost V 0 bases and J 2 bases; bases outside gene matches: 3. This CDR3 has 16 amino acids. Germline CDR1 is PRHDT and CDR2 is FYEKMQ (reference sequence). This CDR3 is CASSLGGQGPTDTQYF. The CDR3 nucleotides are TGTGCCAGCAGCTTAGGGGGACAGGGCCCCACAGATACGCAGTATTTT. Variable domain in full (rest from reference TRBV13 and TRBJ2-3): AAGVIQSPRHLIKEKRETATLKCYPIPRHDTVYWYQQGPGQDPQFLISFYEKMQSDKGSIPDRFSAQQFSDYHSELNMSSLELGDSALYFCASSLGGQGPTDTQYFGPGTRLTVL.

V and J are TRBV14 and TRBJ2-1; D not certain. The CDR3 extends over 15 amino acids. Trimming cost V 4 bases and J 4 bases, with 14 bases left between them. The germline gives CDR1 SGHDN, CDR2 FVKESK. In DNA form, the CDR3 reads TGTGCCAGCAGCCTTTTGGGAACCGGGTACAATGAGCAGTTCTTC. It is translated as CASSLLGTGYNEQFF.

This clonotype was picked up many times. The chain has TRBV7-6 and TRBJ2-5; 8 positions match TRBD2. This CDR3 comprises 16 residues. V shed 4 bases and J 5 bases; nucleotides not matched to a gene: 12. CDR1 is SGHVS, CDR2 FNYEAQ, per germline. The CDR3 sequence is CASSYPREGGRETQYF. The DNA of the CDR3 is TGTGCCAGCAGCTACCCTCGGGAAGGCGGGAGGGAGACCCAGTACTTC.

The J gene is TRBJ2-5, the V gene TRBV20-1; 7 positions match TRBD2. With 0 bases clipped from V and 2 bases from J, the junction kept 12 bases outside the gene matches. The germline V gene encodes CDR1 DFQATT and CDR2 SNEGSKA (reference sequence). The CDR3 is 17 residues long. The CDR3 region has the DNA TGCAGTGCTAGAGATCCATTGACGGGGGGACCACAAGAGACCCAGTACTTC. Residues: CSARDPLTGGPQETQYF.

CDR3 in amino acids: CASSPPGGRGPGGDEAFF. The CDR3 DNA follows: TGTGCCAGCTCACCACCGGGGGGGCGGGGCCCCGGGGGTGATGAAGCTTTCTTT. V is TRBV18 and J is TRBJ1-1, with D possibly TRBD1 on 6 matching bases. Trimming took off 0 bases at V and 7 bases at J, with 24 bases between the two ends. This CDR3 region has 18 residues. Germline values: CDR1 KGHSH, CDR2 LQKENI.

The sample holds a few counts of this clonotype. The chain recombines TRBV4-1 with TRBJ2-7; D possibly matches TRBD1 or TRBD2 (5 bases each). The CDR3 consists of 15 residues. The V end was cut by 1 base, the J end by 5 bases, with 15 bases between. CDR1 is MGHRA and CDR2 is YSYEKL in the germline V gene. CDR3 region: CASSQVARAGHEQYF. The CDR3 DNA follows: TGCGCCAGCAGCCAAGTAGCCAGGGCGGGCCACGAGCAGTACTTC.

The CDR3 loop reads CASSGRRTEAFF. In DNA form, the CDR3 reads TGTGCCAGCAGTGGACGACGTACTGAAGCTTTCTTT. This rearrangement joins TRBV2 to TRBJ1-1; D is uncertain. Trimming removed 4 bases from V and 5 bases from J, with 8 bases in between. The V gene's germline CDR1 is SNHLY and CDR2 FYNNEI. CDR3 length: 12 amino acids.

This chain joins TRBV9 and TRBJ1-4; D gene ambiguous. V was shortened by 0 bases and J by 8 bases, with 11 bases between the two germline ends. CDR3 length: 14 residues. Germline CDR1 is SGDLS and CDR2 is YYNGEE. CDR3 region: CASSVGTAREKLFF. CDR3 bases: TGTGCCAGCAGCGTAGGCACGGCGCGCGAAAAACTGTTTTTT. The variable domain in full, with the rest retrieved from reference TRBV9 and TRBJ1-4, is DSGVTQTPKHLITATGQRVTLRCSPRSGDLSVYWYQQSLDQGLQFLIQYYNGEERAKGNILERFSAQQFPDLHSELNLSSLELGDSALYFCASSVGTAREKLFFGSGTQLSVL.

This clonotype was seen repeatedly, ten times or more. The chain couples TRBV12-3 or TRBV12-4 to TRBJ2-7; D may be TRBD2 (6 bases). The CDR3 contains 12 residues. V was cut by 6 bases and J by 3 bases, with 9 bases left in between. The CDR3 reads CASSPGGYEQYV. CDR3 bases: TGTGCCAGCAGCCCCGGGGGCTACGAGCAGTACGTC.